This TCR beta chain was identified during a study of a mutant IDH1 vaccine in newly diagnosed glioma. Study context: Patients came in for eight vaccinations, in weeks 1, 3, 5, 7, 11, 15, 19 and 23. The earlier regimen, radiotherapy, temozolomide, or both, was most often both. Vaccination began 4-6 weeks post radiotherapy alone, or with temozolomide cycles.

Time point denoted: week 23, last vaccination. What each vaccine dose contained was 300 ug of mutant IDH1 20-mer peptide, accompanied by topical imiquimod. Tumors from donors were new WHO grade 3 or 4 IDH1-mutant astrocytomas with ATRX loss. Here immunoSEQ multiplex PCR was the method, and the copy in TCRdb shows in-frame clones only, minus some. The repertoire consists of around 76,000 clones, with approximately 85% occurring once and the leading ten covering roughly 0.74%. Unmatched junction bases numbered 12, after V lost 6 bases and J lost 6 bases. CDR1 MDHEN and CDR2 SYDVKM come from the germline V gene. This CDR3 spans 16 amino acids. Turning to this clone: The antigen is unknown.

The rearrangement joins TRBV28 to TRBJ1-2, with 11 positions matching TRBD1. The input for sequencing was PBMCs, taken from a glioma patient whose treatment included an IDH1 peptide vaccine. This receptor was obtained from a woman aged 50 to 60 with glioma. CDR3 coding DNA: TGTGCCAGCAGCTCCGGGACAGGGGGTTTTTCGCATGGCTACACCTTC. Residues: CASSSGTGGFSHGYTF.